This TCR beta chain originates from a study of shared clonotypes between healthy human individuals. The study, taken as a whole, reports: Represented genetic and exposure-history diversity was restricted by having few donors.

This CDR3 spans 14 amino acids. Germline V gene lookup returns CDR1 SGHDT and CDR2 YYEEEE. V gave up 5 bases and J gave up 2 bases, with 12 bases separating them. Concerning this clone itself: The antigen is not known.

All donors qualified as healthy HIV-negative adults and had experienced no recent acute infections or vaccinations. Donors comprised only Caucasian adults living in Nashville, Tennessee. Profiled with immunoSEQ multiplex PCR; TCRdb holds only in-frame clones, not every one. The data show some 1 million clones, with about 75% seen just once and around 1.4% held by the top ten. V gene TRBV5-6 combines with J gene TRBJ2-3; D call uncertain. The source of this sequence is a man aged 18 to 29 in good health. Input material: memory CD4+ T cells sorted from blood. The subset denotes: CD45RA-negative fraction. CDR3 bases: TGTGCCAGCAGTAGACGCTTATCCACAGATACGCAGTATTTT. It yields the protein CASSRRLSTDTQYF.